What follows are 2 T cell receptor beta chains derived from one specimen sequenced in a study of T cell repertoires in cytomegalovirus infection. Using its own MiXCR run on the reads, TCRdb lists one record per CDR3 protein. The sample yields about 100,000 distinct CDR3 sequences, less than 25% seen once. The sequenced sample was CD8+ T cells from PBMCs. These receptors all stem from a human donor in good health (CMV status not recorded). Some clones in this sample may be carry-over from other donors' samples.

This clonotype occurred a few times. This chain uses TRBV9 with TRBJ2-1, with 14 bases identical to TRBD2. The CDR3 runs 16 residues. Germline trimming cut 0 bases from V and 7 bases from J; bases unmatched to any gene: 3. Germline V gives CDR1 SGDLS, CDR2 YYNGEE. CDR3 sequence: CASSVAWTSGGNEQFF. The CDR3 region has the DNA TGTGCCAGCAGCGTAGCCTGGACTAGCGGGGGGAATGAGCAGTTCTTC.

The V and J genes are TRBV20-1 and TRBJ2-2, with no clear D. The CDR3 is made up of 11 amino acids. In germline, CDR1 is DFQATT, CDR2 SNEGSKA (reference sequence). Deletions cut 7 bases from V and 7 bases from J, with 10 bases between. CDR3 in DNA: TGCAGTGTCCCGGAGCTCGGGGAGCTGTTTTTT. Its protein product is CSVPELGELFF.